Shown below are 18 T cell receptor beta chains from a single sample sequenced in a study of beta chain features in type 1 diabetes. Expressed TCRB transcripts were sequenced after all isolated RNA was converted to cDNA. Method: immunoSEQ multiplex PCR; TCRdb's copy keeps in-frame clones and lacks some. The sample yields 150,000 to 200,000 clones, about 13% seen once. Sequencing was performed on central memory CD4+ T cells from blood. The source is a woman younger than 35 in good health.

The chain is built from TRBV18 and TRBJ2-2; D is possibly TRBD2 (5 bases). The CDR3 consists of 17 residues. V lost 8 bases to trimming and J lost 0 bases, with 19 bases between them. The germline CDR1 and CDR2 sequences are KGHSH and LQKENI. The CDR3 DNA reads TGTGCCAGCGGATACGGACGGTTGACTACGAACACCGGGGAGCTGTTTTTT. Translated, it gives CASGYGRLTTNTGELFF.

This clone turned up a few times. The CDR3 region has the DNA TGTGCCTGGAGTGTGGAGGCCCCCTACAATGAGCAGTTCTTC. Protein sequence: CAWSVEAPYNEQFF. The gene calls are TRBV30 and TRBJ2-1, with a weak D call TRBD2 (5 bases). CDR1 GTSNPN and CDR2 SVGIG come from the germline V gene (reference sequence). V dropped 0 bases and J dropped 2 bases, with 8 bases sitting between them. The CDR3 consists of 14 residues.

This clone was detected only a few times. The chain combines TRBV6-5 with TRBJ2-6; D unclear. Germline V gives CDR1 MNHEY, CDR2 SVGAGI. This CDR3 spans 16 amino acids. Deletions cut 0 bases from V and 0 bases from J, with 6 bases between. Here the CDR3 reads CASSYSIGSGANVLTF. CDR3 sequence (DNA): TGTGCCAGCAGTTACTCAATCGGCTCTGGGGCCAACGTCCTGACTTTC.

There are a few counts of this clone. The chain employs TRBV6-5 and TRBJ2-1; TRBD2 agrees at 9 bases. CDR1 is MNHEY and CDR2 is SVGAGI in the germline V gene. CDR3 length: 16 residues. V dropped 4 bases and J dropped 0; count of bases not matched to a gene: 4. CDR3 sequence reads: CASSSLSGSSYNEQFF. The CDR3 coding sequence is TGTGCCAGCAGTTCCCTTAGCGGGAGCTCCTACAATGAGCAGTTCTTC.

The chain combines TRBV6-5 with TRBJ2-3, with 8 bases lining up with TRBD1. CDR1 MNHEY and CDR2 SVGAGI come from the germline V gene. Losses at the gene ends were 2 bases for V and 1 base for J; bases not matched to a gene: 5. The CDR3 sequence is 16 residues long. The CDR3 sequence is CASSYLPTGGTDTQYF. In DNA, the CDR3 is TGTGCCAGCAGTTACCTCCCGACAGGGGGCACAGATACGCAGTATTTT.

This clone was found a few times. This chain links TRBV15 with TRBJ2-7; D gene uncertain. The CDR3 is made up of 13 amino acids. The V gene's germline CDR1 is LNHNV and CDR2 YYDKDF (reference sequence). The ends were cut back, 3 bases at V and 6 bases at J, with 12 bases in the middle. CDR3 DNA sequence: TGTGCCACCAGCAGGAACAGAGCTCGCGAGCAGTACTTC. This encodes CATSRNRAREQYF.

J is TRBJ1-2 and V is TRBV30, with D unclear. Germline-derived CDR1 and CDR2 are GTSNPN and SVGIG (reference sequence). Trimming shortened V by 2 bases and J by 3 bases, and 10 bases separated the two germline ends. The CDR3 loop spans 13 amino acids. CDR3 sequence: CAWSRRGDYGYTF. The DNA of the CDR3 is TGTGCCTGGAGTCGCCGGGGTGACTATGGCTACACCTTC.

This clone was detected a few times. V and J are TRBV7-9 and TRBJ2-3; possibly TRBD2 for D (5 bases). The V and J ends lost 4 bases and 1 base respectively, with 15 bases between them. CDR1 and CDR2 (germline): SEHNR, FQNEAQ (reference sequence). CDR3 length: 16 amino acids. The CDR3 DNA reads as TGTGCCAGCAGCTCCCGAAGAGGGTCTGGCACAGATACGCAGTATTTT. Protein: CASSSRRGSGTDTQYF.

V and J are TRBV7-9 and TRBJ2-7, with TRBD1 identical over 7 bases. The germline CDR1 and CDR2 sequences are SEHNR and FQNEAQ (reference sequence). This CDR3 is built from 14 residues. J was trimmed by 2 bases and V by 3 bases; bases with no gene match: 4. DNA of the CDR3: TGTGCCAGCAGCTTTGACAGGGCCCCCTACGAGCAGTACTTC. Translation: CASSFDRAPYEQYF.

Many counts were recorded for this clone. The V gene is TRBV5-1, the J gene TRBJ2-7, with 7 bases lining up with TRBD1. CDR1 is SGHRS, CDR2 YFSETQ, per germline. The junction had 14 bases not matched to a gene; V was cut back by 4 bases and J by 7 bases. The CDR3 extends over 15 amino acids. CDR3 coding DNA: TGCGCCAGCAGCCAAGGGACAGCCACTTGGGAAGAGCAGTACTTC. Its protein is CASSQGTATWEEQYF.

The chain joins TRBV23-1 to TRBJ2-7, with no clear D. TRBV23-1 is an ORF, and what it does is uncertain. Trimming shortened V by 6 bases and J by 6 bases, and 12 bases separated the two germline ends. The CDR3 runs 12 residues. The CDR3 DNA reads as TGCGCCAGCAGGGCAGTAATAACCGAGCAGTACTTC. This gives the protein CASRAVITEQYF.

This clone was counted a few times. This sequence joins TRBV5-1 and TRBJ2-7; 7 bases align to TRBD1. Germline lookup yields CDR1 SGHRS and CDR2 YFSETQ. The CDR3 covers 14 residues. Unmatched junction bases numbered 6, after V lost 3 bases and J lost 3 bases. The CDR3, as DNA: TGCGCCAGCAGCTCCGGGACAGCGTACTACGAGCAGTACTTC. It codes for CASSSGTAYYEQYF.

In this sample, this clone turned up a few times. The chain combines TRBV7-8 with TRBJ2-3; 8 positions match TRBD2. The CDR3 has 14 residues. In germline, CDR1 is SGHVS, CDR2 FQNEAQ. Germline trimming cut 8 bases from V and 4 bases from J; bases unmatched to any gene: 8. The CDR3 sequence: CASGQRGRPDTQYF. As DNA, the CDR3 is TGTGCCAGCGGCCAGCGGGGGAGGCCAGATACGCAGTATTTT.

In this sample, this clone turned up once. V is TRBV30 and J is TRBJ2-5; possibly TRBD2 for D (7 bases). The length of the CDR3 is 12 residues. From germline, CDR1 is GTSNPN and CDR2 SVGIG (reference sequence). Trimming took 8 bases from V and 5 from J, leaving 15 bases between them. CDR3 DNA: TGTGCCGGGGGGAGGGGGAGGGAGACCCAGTACTTC. This encodes CAGGRGRETQYF.

The chain carries TRBV7-3 and TRBJ1-2, with TRBD1 matching 8 bases. The CDR3 consists of 13 residues. With V trimmed by 5 bases and J by 6 bases, 5 bases remained unmatched. Per the germline V gene, CDR1 is SGHTA and CDR2 is FQGTGA. CDR3 residues: CASSRQQGDGYTF. CDR3 in DNA: TGTGCCAGCAGCCGGCAACAGGGGGATGGCTACACCTTC.

This clone showed up just a few times. The chain joins TRBV28 to TRBJ1-5, with 9 bases identical to TRBD1. The germline gives CDR1 MDHEN, CDR2 SYDVKM. The length of the CDR3 is 16 residues. V shed 5 bases and J 6 bases; nucleotides not matched to a gene: 11. Here the CDR3 reads CASSPIQGAAGQPQHF. CDR3 coding DNA: TGTGCCAGCAGTCCAATACAGGGGGCTGCTGGTCAGCCCCAGCATTTT.

The genes are TRBV5-4 and TRBJ2-3; the D gene is possibly TRBD2 (5 bases). CDR3 length: 17 residues. The germline V and J ends were trimmed by 3 bases and 6 bases, with 23 bases remaining between them. CDR1 and CDR2 (germline): SGHNT, YYREEE (reference sequence). The CDR3 sequence: CASSYGITGSRGDTQYF. CDR3 sequence (DNA): TGTGCCAGCAGCTACGGGATTACGGGGTCACGAGGTGATACGCAGTATTTT.

This clone turned up a few times. V and J are TRBV14 and TRBJ2-1, with a possible D match to TRBD1 (6 bases). Germline lookup yields CDR1 SGHDN and CDR2 FVKESK. The CDR3 runs to 14 residues. The V and J ends lost 3 bases and 9 bases respectively, with 15 bases between them. The CDR3 sequence is CASSQVQGRTEQFF. The CDR3 DNA sequence: TGTGCCAGCAGCCAGGTACAGGGTAGGACTGAGCAGTTCTTC.